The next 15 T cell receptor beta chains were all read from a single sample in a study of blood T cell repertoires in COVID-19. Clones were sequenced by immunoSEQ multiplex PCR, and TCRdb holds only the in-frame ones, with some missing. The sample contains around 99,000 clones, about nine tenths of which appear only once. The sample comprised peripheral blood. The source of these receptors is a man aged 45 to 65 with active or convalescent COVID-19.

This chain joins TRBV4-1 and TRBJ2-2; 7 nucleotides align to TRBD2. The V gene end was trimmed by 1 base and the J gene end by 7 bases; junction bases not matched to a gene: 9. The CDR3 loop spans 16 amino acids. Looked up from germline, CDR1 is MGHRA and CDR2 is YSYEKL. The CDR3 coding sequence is TGCGCCAGCAGCCAAGGGTTGCTAGGACTAGTCGGGGAGCTGTTTTTT. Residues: CASSQGLLGLVGELFF.

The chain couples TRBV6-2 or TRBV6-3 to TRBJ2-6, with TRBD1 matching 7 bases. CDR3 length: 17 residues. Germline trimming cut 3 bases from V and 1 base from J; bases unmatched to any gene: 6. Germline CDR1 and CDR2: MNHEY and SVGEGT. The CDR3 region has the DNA TGTGCCAGCAGTTATGAGGGACAGCTTTCTGGGGCCAACGTCCTGACTTTC. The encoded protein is CASSYEGQLSGANVLTF.

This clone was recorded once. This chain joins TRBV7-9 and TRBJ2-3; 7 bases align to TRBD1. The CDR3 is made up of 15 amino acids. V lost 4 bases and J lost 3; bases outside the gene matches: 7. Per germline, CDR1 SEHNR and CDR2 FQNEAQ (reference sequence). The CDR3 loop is CASSSGQVPTDTQYF. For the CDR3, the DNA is TGTGCCAGCAGCTCAGGACAGGTCCCAACAGATACGCAGTATTTT.

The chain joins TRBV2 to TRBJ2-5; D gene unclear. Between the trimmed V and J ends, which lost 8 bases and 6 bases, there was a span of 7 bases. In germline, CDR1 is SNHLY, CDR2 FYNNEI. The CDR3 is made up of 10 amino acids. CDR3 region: CASDGQTQYF. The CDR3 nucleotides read TGTGCCAGCGATGGGCAGACCCAGTACTTC.

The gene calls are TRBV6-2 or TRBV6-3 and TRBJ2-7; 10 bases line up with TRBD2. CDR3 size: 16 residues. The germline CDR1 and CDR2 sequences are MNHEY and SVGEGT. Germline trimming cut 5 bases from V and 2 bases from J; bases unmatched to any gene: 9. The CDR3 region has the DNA TGTGCCAGCAGTCCGCCGGGACTAGCGTCCACCTACGAGCAGTACTTC. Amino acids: CASSPPGLASTYEQYF.

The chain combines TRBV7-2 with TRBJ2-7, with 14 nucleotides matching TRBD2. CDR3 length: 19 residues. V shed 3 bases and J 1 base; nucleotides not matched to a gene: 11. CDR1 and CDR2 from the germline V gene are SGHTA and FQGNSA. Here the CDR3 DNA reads TGTGCCAGCAGCTTCATAGGGGGACTAGCGGGAGCCTCTTCCTACGAGCAGTACTTC. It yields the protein CASSFIGGLAGASSYEQYF.

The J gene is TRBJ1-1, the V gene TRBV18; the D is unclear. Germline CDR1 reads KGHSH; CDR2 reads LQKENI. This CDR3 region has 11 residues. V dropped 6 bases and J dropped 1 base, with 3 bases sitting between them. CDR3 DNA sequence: TGTGCCAGCTCCGGGAACACTGAAGCTTTCTTT. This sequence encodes CASSGNTEAFF.

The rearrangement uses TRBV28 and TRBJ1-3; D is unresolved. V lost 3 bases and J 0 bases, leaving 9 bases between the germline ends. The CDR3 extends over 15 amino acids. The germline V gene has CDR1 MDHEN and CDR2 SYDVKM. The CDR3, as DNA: TGTGCCAGCAGTTTCCCAGGACTCTCTGGAAACACCATATATTTT. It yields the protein CASSFPGLSGNTIYF.

The chain's CDR3 is CASRGLELAGGSGNTIYF. The DNA for the CDR3 is TGTGCCAGCAGGGGCCTCGAACTCGCAGGGGGCTCTGGAAACACCATATATTTT. The chain employs TRBV2 and TRBJ1-3; 7 bases align to TRBD1. Germline assignment: CDR1 SNHLY and CDR2 FYNNEI. With 6 bases clipped from V and 0 bases from J, the junction kept 14 bases outside the gene matches. The CDR3 spans 18 residues.

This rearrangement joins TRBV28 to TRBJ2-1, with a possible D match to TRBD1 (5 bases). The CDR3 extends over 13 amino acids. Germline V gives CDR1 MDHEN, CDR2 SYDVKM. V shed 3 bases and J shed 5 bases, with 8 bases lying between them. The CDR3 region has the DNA TGTGCCAGCAGTTTCCGCAGGGACAATGAGCAGTTCTTC. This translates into CASSFRRDNEQFF.

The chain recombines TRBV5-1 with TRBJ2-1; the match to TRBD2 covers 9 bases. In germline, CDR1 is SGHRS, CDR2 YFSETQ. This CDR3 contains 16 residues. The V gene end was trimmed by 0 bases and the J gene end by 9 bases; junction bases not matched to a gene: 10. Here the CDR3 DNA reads TGCGCCAGCAGCTTGGGACTAGCGGCATCGGAAAGTGAGCAGTTCTTC. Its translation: CASSLGLAASESEQFF.

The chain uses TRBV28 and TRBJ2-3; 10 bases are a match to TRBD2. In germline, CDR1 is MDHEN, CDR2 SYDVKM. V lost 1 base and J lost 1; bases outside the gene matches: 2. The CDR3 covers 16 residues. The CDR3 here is CASSLLAGGGTDTQYF. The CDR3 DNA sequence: TGTGCCAGCAGTTTATTAGCGGGAGGCGGCACAGATACGCAGTATTTT.

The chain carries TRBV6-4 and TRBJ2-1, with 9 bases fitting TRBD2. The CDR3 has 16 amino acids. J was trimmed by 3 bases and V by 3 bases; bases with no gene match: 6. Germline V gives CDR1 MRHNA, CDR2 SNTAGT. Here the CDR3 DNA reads TGTGCCAGCAGTGAGCTAGCGGGGACGTTCTACAATGAGCAGTTCTTC. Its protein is CASSELAGTFYNEQFF.

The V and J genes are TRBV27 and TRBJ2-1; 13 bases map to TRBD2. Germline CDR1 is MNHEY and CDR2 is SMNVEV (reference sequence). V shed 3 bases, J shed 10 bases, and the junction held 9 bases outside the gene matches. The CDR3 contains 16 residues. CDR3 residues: CASSFSGLAGVWEQFF. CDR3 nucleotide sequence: TGTGCCAGCAGTTTTTCAGGACTAGCGGGAGTATGGGAGCAGTTCTTC.

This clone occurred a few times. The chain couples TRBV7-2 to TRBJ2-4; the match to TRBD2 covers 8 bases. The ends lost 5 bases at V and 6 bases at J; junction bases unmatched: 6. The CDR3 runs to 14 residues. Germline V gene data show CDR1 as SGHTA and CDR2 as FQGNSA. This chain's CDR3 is CASSPGGVGNIQYF. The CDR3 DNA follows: TGTGCCAGCAGCCCGGGGGGGGTTGGAAACATTCAGTACTTC.